These T cell receptor beta chains were read from a single sample in a study of blood T cell repertoires in COVID-19. The data were produced by immunoSEQ multiplex PCR, yet TCRdb's version contains in-frame clones alone and is incomplete. The data show about 270,000 clones, with around nine tenths seen just once and roughly 8.5% held by the top ten. Sequenced material: peripheral blood. The receptors were gathered from a man aged 35-49 years with active or convalescent COVID-19. CDR3s include the opening cysteine and the closing phenylalanine or tryptophan. Fields, in order: D gene, J gene, clone size, V gene, CDR3 protein, CDR3 DNA. A D gene is named only where the DNA matches it firmly. Clone size is not always given. Where it is, it says once, few, many or a class for expanded clones.

TRBD1 TRBJ2-5 once TRBV5-4 CASSLSSRTGKTQYF TGTGCCAGCAGCTTATCTTCCCGGACAGGGAAGACCCAGTACTTC
NA TRBJ1-5 NA TRBV2 CASSEALGGSGQPQHF TGTGCCAGCAGTGAAGCGCTTGGAGGGTCGGGTCAGCCCCAGCATTTT
TRBD2 TRBJ2-1 NA TRBV24-1 CATSDAASGREDNEQFF TGTGCCACCAGTGATGCCGCTAGCGGGAGGGAGGACAATGAGCAGTTCTTC
TRBD1 TRBJ2-7 NA TRBV28 CASSWDRAFLGYEQYF TGTGCCAGCAGTTGGGACAGGGCCTTTCTAGGGTACGAGCAGTACTTC
NA TRBJ1-1 once TRBV28 CASSPRERAEAFF TGTGCCAGCAGTCCAAGAGAGAGGGCTGAAGCTTTCTTT
NA TRBJ2-2 NA TRBV7-6 CASSFSGTGTGELFF TGTGCCAGCAGCTTTTCAGGGACTGGGACCGGGGAGCTGTTTTTT
NA TRBJ2-7 NA TRBV6-5 CASSYSNMQAYYEQYF TGTGCCAGCAGTTACTCGAATATGCAGGCGTACTACGAGCAGTACTTC
TRBD1 TRBJ2-7 NA TRBV24-1 CATSDPRDRAYEQYF TGTGCCACCAGTGACCCCCGGGACAGAGCCTACGAGCAGTACTTC
TRBD1 TRBJ2-3 NA TRBV24-1 CATSLGGQSTDTQYF TGTGCCACCAGTTTAGGGGGACAGAGCACAGATACGCAGTATTTT
NA TRBJ2-1 NA TRBV5-4 CASSWTSGHAYNEQFF TGTGCCAGCAGCTGGACCTCGGGACACGCATACAATGAGCAGTTCTTC
TRBD2 TRBJ2-7 NA TRBV7-3 CASSQAGGHEQYF TGTGCCAGCAGCCAAGCGGGGGGCCACGAGCAGTACTTC
NA TRBJ1-5 NA TRBV19 CASSGLAQPQHF TGTGCCAGTAGTGGCCTGGCTCAGCCCCAGCATTTT
NA TRBJ2-3 NA TRBV5-5 CASSFFPTDTQYF TGTGCCAGCAGCTTCTTCCCCACAGATACGCAGTATTTT
TRBD1 TRBJ1-5 NA TRBV6-6 CASRLQGRGQPQHF TGTGCCAGCAGGCTACAGGGGAGAGGTCAGCCCCAGCATTTT
NA TRBJ2-7 NA TRBV11-2 CASSFERDSNYEQYF TGTGCCAGCAGCTTTGAGCGTGACAGCAACTACGAGCAGTACTTC
NA TRBJ2-7 once TRBV21-1 CASRARLAVYEQYF TGTGCCAGCCGGGCTCGGCTAGCGGTTTACGAGCAGTACTTC
TRBD2 TRBJ2-7 NA TRBV29-1 CSVEELGGIYEQYF TGCAGCGTTGAAGAGTTGGGAGGGATCTACGAGCAGTACTTC
NA TRBJ2-7 NA TRBV4-1 CASSQVSQYEQYF TGCGCCAGCAGCCAAGTCAGTCAGTACGAGCAGTACTTC
TRBD2 TRBJ2-5 NA TRBV9 CASSESGRAQETQYF TGTGCCAGCAGCGAAAGCGGGAGGGCCCAAGAGACCCAGTACTTC
NA TRBJ1-1 NA TRBV2 CASSAPSGEAFF TGTGCCAGCAGTGCCCCTTCAGGTGAAGCTTTCTTT
TRBD1 TRBJ1-5 NA TRBV4-1 CASSQDQASVGQRNQPQHF TGCGCCAGCAGCCAAGATCAGGCGAGCGTGGGACAGCGCAATCAGCCCCAGCATTTT
TRBD2 TRBJ2-2 NA TRBV9 CASSVALAGASGELFF TGTGCCAGCAGCGTAGCTTTAGCGGGAGCATCCGGGGAGCTGTTTTTT
NA TRBJ2-6 NA TRBV7-9 CASTEGAAGANVLTF TGTGCCAGCACCGAAGGGGCCGCTGGGGCCAACGTCCTGACTTTC
TRBD1 TRBJ1-6 NA TRBV19 CASSMDGTGGSPLHF TGTGCCAGTAGTATGGACGGGACAGGGGGATCACCCCTCCACTTT
TRBD2 TRBJ2-3 NA TRBV5-4 CASSLRTSGSTDTQYF TGTGCCAGCAGCTTGAGGACTAGCGGAAGCACAGATACGCAGTATTTT
NA TRBJ1-1 NA TRBV2 CACSVEGNTEAFF TGTGCCTGCTCTGTAGAGGGCAACACTGAAGCTTTCTTT
NA TRBJ2-1 NA TRBV3-1/TRBV3-2 CASRTEEQFF TGTGCCAGCAGGACAGAGGAGCAGTTCTTC
NA TRBJ1-6 NA TRBV9 CASSAPSTGGDSPLHF TGTGCCAGCAGCGCCCCGTCGACGGGAGGAGATTCACCCCTCCACTTT
NA TRBJ2-1 NA TRBV27 CASSSQGGGNEQFF TGTGCCAGCAGTTCTCAGGGGGGTGGCAATGAGCAGTTCTTC
TRBD1 TRBJ2-7 NA TRBV10-3 CAIKIGQGNEQYF TGTGCCATCAAGATCGGACAGGGTAACGAGCAGTACTTC
TRBD1 TRBJ1-6 NA TRBV30 CAWSGTGLYNSPLHF TGTGCCTGGAGTGGGACAGGGCTATATAATTCACCCCTCCACTTT
TRBD1 TRBJ1-2 NA TRBV12-5 CASGPRDSSNYGYTF TGTGCTAGTGGTCCACGGGACAGCTCTAACTATGGCTACACCTTC
TRBD2 TRBJ2-3 NA TRBV7-9 CASSLGAGGPGAQYF TGTGCCAGCAGCTTAGGAGCGGGGGGTCCAGGCGCGCAGTATTTT
NA TRBJ1-6 NA TRBV28 CAGRGPDSPLHF TGTGCCGGGCGGGGTCCGGATTCACCCCTCCACTTT
NA TRBJ2-2 NA TRBV10-3 CAISESTRVNTGELFF TGTGCCATCAGTGAGTCAACCAGGGTCAACACCGGGGAGCTGTTTTTT
NA TRBJ2-3 once TRBV10-3 CAISVNQRAPDTQYF TGTGCCATCAGCGTCAACCAGCGGGCGCCGGATACGCAGTATTTT
NA TRBJ1-4 NA TRBV28 CASSILSESLTNEKLFF TGTGCCAGCAGCATCTTGTCAGAATCGTTAACTAATGAAAAACTGTTTTTT
NA TRBJ1-3 NA TRBV3-1/TRBV3-2 CASSLGGVGSGNTIYF TGTGCCAGCAGCCTTGGAGGGGTCGGCTCTGGAAACACCATATATTTT
NA TRBJ1-5 NA TRBV19 CASSIGGGLNQPQHF TGTGCCAGTAGTATAGGGGGAGGTCTAAATCAGCCCCAGCATTTT
NA TRBJ2-1 NA TRBV19 CASSIDPGAHNEQFF TGTGCCAGTAGTATAGATCCGGGAGCCCACAATGAGCAGTTCTTC
NA TRBJ1-5 NA TRBV2 CASTNVGGNNQPQHF TGTGCCAGCACCAACGTCGGGGGTAACAATCAGCCCCAGCATTTT
TRBD2 TRBJ2-2 NA TRBV30 CAWKLAGGAFGELFF TGTGCCTGGAAGCTGGCGGGAGGTGCGTTCGGGGAGCTGTTTTTT
NA TRBJ2-1 few TRBV5-4 CASSFYNEQFF TGTGCCAGCAGCTTCTATAATGAGCAGTTCTTC
NA TRBJ1-4 NA TRBV10-3 CAISERGLTTNEKLFF TGTGCCATCAGTGAGAGGGGTCTGACAACTAATGAAAAACTGTTTTTT
NA TRBJ2-1 NA TRBV12-3/TRBV12-4 CASSLGSSERFF TGTGCCAGCAGTCTAGGCTCCAGTGAGCGGTTCTTC
NA TRBJ2-1 few TRBV12-5 CASGLAGELGEQFF TGTGCTAGTGGCCTGGCAGGGGAGCTTGGTGAGCAGTTCTTC
NA TRBJ1-5 NA TRBV28 CASILGSRLNQPQHF TGTGCCAGCATTCTCGGGTCCCGACTAAATCAGCCCCAGCATTTT
TRBD2 TRBJ2-3 NA TRBV11-2 CASSYRGGTDTQYF TGTGCCAGCAGCTACCGGGGGGGCACAGATACGCAGTATTTT
NA TRBJ2-5 NA TRBV19 CASSTSGPRWTQYF TGTGCCAGTAGTACCAGCGGCCCTCGGTGGACCCAGTACTTC